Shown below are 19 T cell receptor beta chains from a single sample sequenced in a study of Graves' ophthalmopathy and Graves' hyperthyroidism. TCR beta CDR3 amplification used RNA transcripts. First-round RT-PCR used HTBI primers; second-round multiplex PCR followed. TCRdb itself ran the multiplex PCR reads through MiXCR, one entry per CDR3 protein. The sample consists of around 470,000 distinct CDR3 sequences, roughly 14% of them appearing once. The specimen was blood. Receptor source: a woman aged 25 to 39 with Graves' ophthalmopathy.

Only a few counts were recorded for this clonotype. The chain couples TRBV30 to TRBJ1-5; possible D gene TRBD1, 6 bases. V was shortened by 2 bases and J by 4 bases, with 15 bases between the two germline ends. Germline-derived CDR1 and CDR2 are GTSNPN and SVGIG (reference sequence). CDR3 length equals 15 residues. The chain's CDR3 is CAWSSGHLGNQPQHF. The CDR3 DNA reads TGTGCCTGGAGTTCGGGACATCTGGGTAATCAGCCCCAGCATTTT. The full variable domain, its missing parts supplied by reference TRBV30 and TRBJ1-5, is SQTIHQWPATLVQPVGSPLSLECTVEGTSNPNLYWYRQAAGRGLQLLFYSVGIGQISSEVPQNLSASRPQDRQFILSSKKLLLSDSGFYLCAWSSGHLGNQPQHFGDGTRLSIL.

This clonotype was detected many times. CDR3 DNA: TGTGCCAGCCGCTCGCAAGGGGCGGGGGGCGGGGAGCTGTTTTTT. Encoded protein: CASRSQGAGGGELFF. This chain links TRBV2 with TRBJ2-2; 8 positions match TRBD2. The CDR3 extends over 15 amino acids. Germline loops: CDR1 SNHLY, CDR2 FYNNEI. The J segment lost 7 bases and the V segment lost 8 bases, leaving 12 bases of the junction unmatched.

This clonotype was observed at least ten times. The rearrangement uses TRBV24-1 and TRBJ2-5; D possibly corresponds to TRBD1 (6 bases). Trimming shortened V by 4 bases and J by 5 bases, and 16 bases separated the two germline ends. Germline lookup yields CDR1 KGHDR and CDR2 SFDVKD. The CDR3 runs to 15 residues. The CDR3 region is CATSDRRGGEETQYF. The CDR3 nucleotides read TGTGCCACCAGTGACCGTCGAGGGGGAGAGGAGACCCAGTACTTC.

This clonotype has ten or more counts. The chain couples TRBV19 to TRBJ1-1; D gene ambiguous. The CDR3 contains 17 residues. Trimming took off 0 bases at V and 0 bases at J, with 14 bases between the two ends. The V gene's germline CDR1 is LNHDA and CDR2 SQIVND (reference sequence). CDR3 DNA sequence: TGTGCCAGTAGTATAGATCCCCTCGGACGGATGAACACTGAAGCTTTCTTT. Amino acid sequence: CASSIDPLGRMNTEAFF.

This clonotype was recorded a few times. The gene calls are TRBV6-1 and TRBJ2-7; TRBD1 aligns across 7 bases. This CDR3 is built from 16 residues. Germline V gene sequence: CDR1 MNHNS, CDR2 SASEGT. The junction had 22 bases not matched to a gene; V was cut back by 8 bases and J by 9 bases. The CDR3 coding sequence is TGTGCCAGCCCCCCGAGGGGGCGTCTAGCTCCGGGCCGGCAGTACTTC. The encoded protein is CASPPRGRLAPGRQYF.

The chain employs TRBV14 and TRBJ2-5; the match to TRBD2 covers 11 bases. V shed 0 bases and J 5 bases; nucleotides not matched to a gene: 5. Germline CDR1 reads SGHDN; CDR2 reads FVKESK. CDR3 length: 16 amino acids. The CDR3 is CASSQERLAGLETQYF. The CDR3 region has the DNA TGTGCCAGCAGCCAAGAGAGACTAGCGGGGTTGGAGACCCAGTACTTC.

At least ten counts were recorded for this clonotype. CDR3 residues: CSARRLAGGRYEQYF. CDR3 coding DNA: TGCAGTGCTAGACGGCTAGCGGGAGGAAGGTACGAGCAGTACTTC. This rearrangement joins TRBV20-1 to TRBJ2-7; TRBD2 matches 11 bases. The CDR3 loop spans 15 amino acids. The J segment lost 4 bases and the V segment lost 2 bases, leaving 7 bases of the junction unmatched. CDR1 and CDR2 from the germline V gene are DFQATT and SNEGSKA (reference sequence).

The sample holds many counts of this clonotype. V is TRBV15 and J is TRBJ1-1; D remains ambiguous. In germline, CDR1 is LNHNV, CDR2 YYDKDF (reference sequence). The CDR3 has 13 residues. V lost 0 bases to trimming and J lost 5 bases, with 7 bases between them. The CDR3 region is CATSRDEVTEAFF. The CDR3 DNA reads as TGTGCCACCAGCAGAGACGAAGTAACTGAAGCTTTCTTT.

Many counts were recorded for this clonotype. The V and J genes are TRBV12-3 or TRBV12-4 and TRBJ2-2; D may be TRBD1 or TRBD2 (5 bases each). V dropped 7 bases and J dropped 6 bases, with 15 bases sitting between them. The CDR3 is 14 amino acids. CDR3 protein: CASTKTERAGELFF. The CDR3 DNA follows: TGTGCCAGCACCAAGACAGAGAGGGCCGGGGAGCTGTTTTTT.

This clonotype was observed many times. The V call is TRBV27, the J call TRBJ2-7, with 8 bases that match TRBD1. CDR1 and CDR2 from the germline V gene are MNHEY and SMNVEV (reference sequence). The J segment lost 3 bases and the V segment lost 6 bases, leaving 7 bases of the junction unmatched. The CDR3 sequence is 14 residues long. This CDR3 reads CASRFSGTGYEQYF. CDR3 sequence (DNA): TGTGCCAGCAGATTTTCCGGGACAGGCTACGAGCAGTACTTC.

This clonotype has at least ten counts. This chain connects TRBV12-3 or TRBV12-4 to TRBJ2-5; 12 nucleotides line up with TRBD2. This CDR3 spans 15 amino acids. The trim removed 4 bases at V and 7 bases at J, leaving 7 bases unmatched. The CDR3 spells CASSWTSGVPGTQYF. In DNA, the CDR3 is TGTGCCAGCAGTTGGACTAGCGGGGTTCCGGGGACCCAGTACTTC.

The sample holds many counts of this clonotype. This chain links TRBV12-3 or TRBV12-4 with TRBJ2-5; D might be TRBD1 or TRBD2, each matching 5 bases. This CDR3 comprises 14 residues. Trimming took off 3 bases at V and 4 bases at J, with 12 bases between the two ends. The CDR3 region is CASSLSGRRETQYF. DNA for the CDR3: TGTGCCAGCAGTTTGTCGGGGCGGCGAGAGACCCAGTACTTC.

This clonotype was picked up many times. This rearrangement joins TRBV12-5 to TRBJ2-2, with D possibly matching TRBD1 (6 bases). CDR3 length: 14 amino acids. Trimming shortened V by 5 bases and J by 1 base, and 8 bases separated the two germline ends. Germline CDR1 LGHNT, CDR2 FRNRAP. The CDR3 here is CASGDRMNTGELFF. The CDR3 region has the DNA TGTGCTAGTGGTGACAGGATGAACACCGGGGAGCTGTTTTTT.

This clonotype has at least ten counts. DNA of the CDR3: TGCGCCAGCAGCCAAGGATCCGGGGGACAAGAGACCCAGTACTTC. It codes for CASSQGSGGQETQYF. This chain joins TRBV4-1 and TRBJ2-5, with a possible D match to TRBD2 (6 bases). The V end was cut by 1 base, the J end by 2 bases, with 11 bases between. This CDR3 is built from 15 residues. In germline, CDR1 is MGHRA, CDR2 YSYEKL.

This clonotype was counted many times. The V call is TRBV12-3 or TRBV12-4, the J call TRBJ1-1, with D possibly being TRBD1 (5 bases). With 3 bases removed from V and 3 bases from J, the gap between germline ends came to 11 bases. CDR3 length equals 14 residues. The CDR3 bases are TGTGCCAGCAGTTTGCACGGGGGAGACACTGAAGCTTTCTTT. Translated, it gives CASSLHGGDTEAFF.

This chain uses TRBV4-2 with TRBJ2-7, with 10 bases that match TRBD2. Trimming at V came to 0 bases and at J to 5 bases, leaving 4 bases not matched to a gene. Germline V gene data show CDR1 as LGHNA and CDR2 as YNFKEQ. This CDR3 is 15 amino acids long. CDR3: CASSQEASGSDEQYF. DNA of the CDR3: TGTGCCAGCAGCCAAGAGGCTAGCGGGAGCGACGAGCAGTACTTC.

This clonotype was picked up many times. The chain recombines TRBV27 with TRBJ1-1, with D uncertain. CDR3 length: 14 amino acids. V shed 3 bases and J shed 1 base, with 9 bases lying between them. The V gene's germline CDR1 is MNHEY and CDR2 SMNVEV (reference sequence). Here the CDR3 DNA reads TGTGCCAGCAGTTTGGCAGGTTGGAACACTGAAGCTTTCTTT. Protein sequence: CASSLAGWNTEAFF.

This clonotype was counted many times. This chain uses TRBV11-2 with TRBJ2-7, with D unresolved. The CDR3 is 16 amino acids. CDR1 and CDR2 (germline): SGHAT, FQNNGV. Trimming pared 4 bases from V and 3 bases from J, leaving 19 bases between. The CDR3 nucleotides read TGTGCCAGCAGCTCGAGTCGGATAGTGGGGATCTACGAGCAGTACTTC. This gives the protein CASSSSRIVGIYEQYF. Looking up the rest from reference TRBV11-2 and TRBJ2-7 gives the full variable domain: EAGVAQSPRYKIIEKRQSVAFWCNPISGHATLYWYQQILGQGPKLLIQFQNNGVVDDSQLPKDRFSAERLKGVDSTLKIQPAKLEDSAVYLCASSSSRIVGIYEQYFGPGTRLTVT.

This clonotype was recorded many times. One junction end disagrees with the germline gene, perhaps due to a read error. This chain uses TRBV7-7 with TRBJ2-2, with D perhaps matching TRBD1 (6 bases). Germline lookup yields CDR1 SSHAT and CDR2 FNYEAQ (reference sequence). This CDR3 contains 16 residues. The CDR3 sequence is CASSLELDRHTGELFF. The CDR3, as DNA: TGTGCTAGCAGTCTTGAGCTGGACAGACACACCGGGGAGCTGTTTTTT.